The 18 T cell receptor beta chains reported below all come from one sample, sequenced in a study of blood T cell repertoires in COVID-19. Clones were read by immunoSEQ multiplex PCR, and TCRdb kept only the in-frame ones, dropping some. Of around 32,000 clones in the sample, 80% to 90% were seen once. Sequencing was performed on peripheral blood. These receptors were obtained from a woman older than 75 with active or convalescent COVID-19.

The rearrangement uses TRBV2 and TRBJ2-5, with TRBD1 matching 9 bases. The CDR3 has 15 residues. The junction had 12 bases not matched to a gene; V was cut back by 8 bases and J by 5 bases. The V gene's germline CDR1 is SNHLY and CDR2 FYNNEI. In nucleotides, the CDR3 is TGTGCCAGCGGAGGACAGGGGAGTCCCTTGGAGACCCAGTACTTC. Protein product: CASGGQGSPLETQYF.

The gene calls are TRBV9 and TRBJ1-1, with D possibly being TRBD1 (6 bases). V lost 0 bases, J lost 4 bases, and 13 bases lay in between. This CDR3 is built from 15 residues. Looked up from germline, CDR1 is SGDLS and CDR2 is YYNGEE. The CDR3 region is CASSVGQGQFTEAFF. The DNA for the CDR3 is TGTGCCAGCAGCGTAGGCCAGGGGCAATTCACTGAAGCTTTCTTT. The full variable domain, with the rest looked up from reference TRBV9 and TRBJ1-1, is DSGVTQTPKHLITATGQRVTLRCSPRSGDLSVYWYQQSLDQGLQFLIQYYNGEERAKGNILERFSAQQFPDLHSELNLSSLELGDSALYFCASSVGQGQFTEAFFGQGTRLTVV.

This clone was picked up one time. The chain couples TRBV13 to TRBJ2-7; 9 positions agree with TRBD1. V lost 5 bases to trimming and J lost 4 bases; unmatched junction nucleotides: 6. Germline CDR1 is PRHDT and CDR2 is FYEKMQ (reference sequence). This CDR3 has 14 amino acids. CDR3 residues: CASSTTGGGYEQYF. CDR3 coding DNA: TGTGCCAGCAGCACCACAGGGGGCGGTTACGAGCAGTACTTC.

V usage is TRBV28 and J usage is TRBJ2-2; 8 bases map to TRBD1. CDR3 length: 14 residues. The V gene end was trimmed by 7 bases and the J gene end by 6 bases; junction bases not matched to a gene: 7. The germline CDR1 and CDR2 sequences are MDHEN and SYDVKM. CDR3 residues: CASKGQEIAGELFF. CDR3 bases: TGTGCCAGCAAGGGACAGGAGATAGCCGGGGAGCTGTTTTTT.

This chain connects TRBV28 to TRBJ2-3; 9 nucleotides align to TRBD2. The length of the CDR3 is 17 residues. After removal of 3 bases from V and 5 bases from J, the junction contained 12 bases not matched to a gene. CDR1 and CDR2 (germline): MDHEN, SYDVKM. CDR3 in amino acids: CASSFMLGGRAGDTQYF. The CDR3 DNA reads TGTGCCAGCAGTTTCATGTTAGGCGGGAGGGCCGGAGATACGCAGTATTTT.

This chain connects TRBV15 to TRBJ2-5; 9 positions agree with TRBD2. Germline V gene sequence: CDR1 LNHNV, CDR2 YYDKDF (reference sequence). This CDR3 is built from 16 residues. V lost 1 base and J lost 3; bases outside the gene matches: 6. The CDR3 reads CATSRGQRGVEETQYF. CDR3 sequence (DNA): TGTGCCACCAGCAGAGGCCAGCGGGGGGTCGAAGAGACCCAGTACTTC.

The chain joins TRBV27 to TRBJ1-2; the D is unclear. The CDR3 is 13 residues long. V was pared by 5 bases and J by 4 bases, with 11 bases between. Germline CDR1 and CDR2: MNHEY and SMNVEV (reference sequence). DNA for the CDR3: TGTGCCAGCAGTAAAGACTCTGTCTATGGCTACACCTTC. Its protein product is CASSKDSVYGYTF.

V and J are TRBV2 and TRBJ1-5; D is possibly TRBD1 (6 bases). Germline CDR1 and CDR2: SNHLY and FYNNEI. The CDR3 contains 14 residues. V lost 4 bases and J lost 3, with 10 bases in between. This chain's CDR3 is CASSATGPNQPQHF. DNA of the CDR3: TGTGCCAGCAGTGCCACAGGGCCCAATCAGCCCCAGCATTTT.

The chain has TRBV7-8 and TRBJ1-1; TRBD1 might be the D (5 bases). Trimming removed 2 bases from V and 1 base from J, with 5 bases in between. Germline CDR1 is SGHVS and CDR2 is FQNEAQ. CDR3 size: 13 residues. The CDR3 reads CASSLRGNTEAFF. The CDR3 DNA sequence: TGTGCCAGCAGCTTAAGGGGGAACACTGAAGCTTTCTTT.

V gene TRBV7-9 combines with J gene TRBJ2-1; 8 nucleotides agree with TRBD2. The CDR3 runs 14 residues. V gave up 2 bases and J gave up 11 bases; unmatched junction bases: 8. CDR1 is SEHNR and CDR2 is FQNEAQ in the germline V gene (reference sequence). The CDR3, as DNA: TGTGCCAGCAGCTTACAGGCTCCGGGAGGGAAGCAGTTCTTC. Its translation: CASSLQAPGGKQFF.

The table lists this clone with a few counts. The V call is TRBV28, the J call TRBJ1-2; D gene ambiguous. The CDR3 loop spans 13 amino acids. Per germline, CDR1 MDHEN and CDR2 SYDVKM. V lost 5 bases and J 6 bases, leaving 13 bases between the germline ends. CDR3 coding DNA: TGTGCCAGCAGTCAACAAAGTCCGAATGGCTACACCTTC. The encoded protein is CASSQQSPNGYTF.

This clone showed up just once. V usage is TRBV2 and J usage is TRBJ2-5, with 11 nucleotides matching TRBD2. Germline values: CDR1 SNHLY, CDR2 FYNNEI. V lost 8 bases and J lost 2; bases outside the gene matches: 13. CDR3 length: 17 residues. CDR3 region: CASALTSGLAVQETQYF. The DNA of the CDR3 is TGTGCCAGCGCATTAACGTCGGGACTAGCGGTTCAAGAGACCCAGTACTTC. The whole variable domain, filled in from reference TRBV2 and TRBJ2-5, reads EPEVTQTPSHQVTQMGQEVILRCVPISNHLYFYWYRQILGQKVEFLVSFYNNEISEKSEIFDDQFSVERPDGSNFTLKIRSTKLEDSAMYFCASALTSGLAVQETQYFGPGTRLLVL.

A single count supports this clone. The chain is built from TRBV7-9 and TRBJ2-1; D might be TRBD2 (5 bases). V was trimmed by 2 bases and J by 3 bases, leaving 17 bases between them. The CDR3 consists of 17 residues. Germline lookup yields CDR1 SEHNR and CDR2 FQNEAQ (reference sequence). In DNA form, the CDR3 reads TGTGCCAGCAGCTTATTGCGGGTTACGGGTATCTACAATGAGCAGTTCTTC. It is translated as CASSLLRVTGIYNEQFF.

The chain links TRBV28 to TRBJ1-6; perhaps TRBD1 as D (6 bases). The V gene lost 5 bases and the J gene lost 9 bases, with 14 bases spanning the gap. Germline lookup yields CDR1 MDHEN and CDR2 SYDVKM. The CDR3 extends over 14 amino acids. The CDR3 DNA reads TGTGCCAGCAGTCGCCAGGGGTTTGGTTCACCCCTCCACTTT. This codes for CASSRQGFGSPLHF.

This clone was counted a few times. V usage is TRBV19 and J usage is TRBJ2-7; 7 nucleotides match TRBD1. V shed 9 bases, J shed 2 bases, and the junction held 10 bases outside the gene matches. CDR3 size: 14 residues. Germline V gene lookup returns CDR1 LNHDA and CDR2 SQIVND (reference sequence). The CDR3 region has the DNA TGTGCCAGCAGGCTAAACAGGGGACCCTACGAGCAGTACTTC. Translated, it gives CASRLNRGPYEQYF. Filled out from reference TRBV19 and TRBJ2-7, the complete variable domain reads DGGITQSPKYLFRKEGQNVTLSCEQNLNHDAMYWYRQDPGQGLRLIYYSQIVNDFQKGDIAEGYSVSREKKESFPLTVTSAQKNPTAFYLCASRLNRGPYEQYFGPGTRLTVT.

The rearrangement joins TRBV7-8 to TRBJ2-1, with 12 bases identical to TRBD2. V trimming: 3 bases; J trimming: 8 bases; junction bases outside the gene matches: 5. This CDR3 comprises 15 residues. CDR1 is SGHVS and CDR2 is FQNEAQ in the germline V gene. The CDR3 reads CASSLASGRADEQFF. CDR3 bases: TGTGCCAGCAGCTTGGCTAGCGGGAGGGCCGATGAGCAGTTCTTC.

The chain carries TRBV5-1 and TRBJ2-7; D may be TRBD1 (6 bases). Deletions cut 4 bases from V and 4 bases from J, with 18 bases between. The CDR3 covers 15 residues. Germline loops: CDR1 SGHRS, CDR2 YFSETQ. The CDR3 loop is CASSVSTGHIYEQYF. The CDR3 DNA reads TGCGCCAGCAGCGTTTCAACGGGACACATATACGAGCAGTACTTC.

This clone was seen once. The chain carries TRBV6-5 and TRBJ1-1; D call uncertain. The V and J ends lost 7 bases and 5 bases respectively, with 17 bases between them. CDR1 MNHEY and CDR2 SVGAGI come from the germline V gene. The CDR3 spans 14 residues. DNA for the CDR3: TGTGCCAGCAACCACGGAGGGATGAGGACTGAAGCTTTCTTT. Encoded protein: CASNHGGMRTEAFF.